One sample yielded the 30 T cell receptor beta chains listed below, sequenced in a study of OX40 agonist ivuxolimab in advanced cancers. Libraries were prepared by immunoSEQ multiplex PCR; TCRdb keeps only in-frame clonotypes and omits some of them. Counted here are fewer than 85,000 clones, 70% to 90% occurring once; the ten biggest clones make up 1.5% to 2.5%. Material: CD4+ or CD8+ T cells sorted from blood, obtained in a trial of the OX40 agonist ivuxolimab. The receptors were sampled from an adult with an advanced solid tumor such as melanoma, head and neck, liver or kidney cancer.

The chain joins TRBV7-3 to TRBJ2-7; a possible D gene is TRBD1 (8 bases). The CDR3 is 15 residues long. V was trimmed by 5 bases and J by 4 bases, leaving 18 bases between them. Germline V CDR1 and CDR2: SGHTA, FQGTGA. In DNA form, the CDR3 reads TGTGCCAGCAGCCGAGGACAGGGAGGGGATTACGAGCAGTACTTC. Translated, it gives CASSRGQGGDYEQYF.

J is TRBJ2-7 and V is TRBV5-5; D not resolved. CDR1 is SGHKS and CDR2 is YYEKEE in the germline V gene (reference sequence). Trimming took 4 bases from V and 5 from J, leaving 28 bases between them. The CDR3 contains 18 residues. CDR3 nucleotide sequence: TGTGCCAGCAGCCGACCCCCGGGCAGCCTCTGGGATGCCGACGAGCAGTACTTC. This encodes CASSRPPGSLWDADEQYF. The full variable domain, its missing parts supplied by reference TRBV5-5 and TRBJ2-7, is DAGVTQSPTHLIKTRGQQVTLRCSPISGHKSVSWYQQVLGQGPQFIFQYYEKEERGRGNFPDRFSARQFPNYSSELNVNALLLGDSALYLCASSRPPGSLWDADEQYFGPGTRLTVT.

This rearrangement joins TRBV6-4 to TRBJ1-5, with 7 nucleotides matching TRBD1. The length of the CDR3 is 17 residues. CDR1 MRHNA and CDR2 SNTAGT come from the germline V gene. J was trimmed by 0 bases and V by 4 bases; bases with no gene match: 9. The CDR3 sequence: CASSGTGAGHSNQPQHF. The CDR3 bases are TGTGCCAGCAGTGGAACAGGGGCAGGTCATAGCAATCAGCCCCAGCATTTT.

V is TRBV7-6 and J is TRBJ2-2; tentative D call: TRBD1 (6 bases). There are 17 residues in the CDR3. From germline, CDR1 is SGHVS and CDR2 FNYEAQ. The V gene lost 4 bases and the J gene lost 4 bases, with 19 bases spanning the gap. The CDR3 protein is CASSSRVGQGITGELFF. CDR3 nucleotide sequence: TGTGCCAGCAGCTCACGGGTGGGCCAGGGGATCACCGGGGAGCTGTTTTTT.

The CDR3 bases are TGTGCCTGTCGACTAGCGGGGGGTGGAACAGATACGCAGTATTTT. Translated, it gives CACRLAGGGTDTQYF. This rearrangement joins TRBV30 to TRBJ2-3, with 13 nucleotides matching TRBD2. Germline CDR1 and CDR2: GTSNPN and SVGIG (reference sequence). The length of the CDR3 is 15 residues. V was clipped by 6 bases and J by 3 bases; unmatched bases: 6.

This clone came up a few times. The genes are TRBV29-1 and TRBJ1-2; D gene ambiguous. CDR3 length equals 12 residues. The germline V and J ends were trimmed by 2 bases and 2 bases, with 6 bases remaining between them. From germline, CDR1 is SQVTM and CDR2 ANQGSEA. CDR3 DNA: TGCAGCGTTGAAAGGCAGAACTATGGCTACACCTTC. This gives the protein CSVERQNYGYTF.

V gene TRBV5-1 combines with J gene TRBJ2-3; 12 bases match TRBD2. Germline assignment: CDR1 SGHRS and CDR2 YFSETQ. The CDR3 totals 16 residues. The ends lost 4 bases at V and 1 base at J; junction bases unmatched: 4. As DNA, the CDR3 is TGCGCCAGCAGCCCTGGGACTAGCGGGCGCACAGATACGCAGTATTTT. This translates into CASSPGTSGRTDTQYF.

This chain uses TRBV18 with TRBJ2-5, with D possibly matching TRBD1 (6 bases). Trimming pared 6 bases from V and 3 bases from J, leaving 11 bases between. The CDR3 runs to 13 residues. Germline V gene data show CDR1 as KGHSH and CDR2 as LQKENI. CDR3 DNA sequence: TGTGCCAGCTCTGCTCGGACAGAAGAGACCCAGTACTTC. This gives the protein CASSARTEETQYF.

The rearrangement joins TRBV7-9 to TRBJ1-3; D call uncertain. V was trimmed by 2 bases and J by 8 bases, leaving 10 bases between them. CDR1 and CDR2 from the germline V gene are SEHNR and FQNEAQ (reference sequence). The CDR3 runs to 13 residues. The CDR3 DNA follows: TGTGCCAGCAGCTTATTTAGTGCGGACACCATATATTTT. It encodes CASSLFSADTIYF.

The chain has TRBV18 and TRBJ1-5; 10 bases align to TRBD1. The CDR3 has 16 residues. Germline CDR1 and CDR2: KGHSH and LQKENI. Germline trimming cut 5 bases from V and 1 base from J; bases unmatched to any gene: 5. CDR3 in amino acids: CASSWDRGLSNQPQHF. CDR3 DNA sequence: TGTGCCAGCTCATGGGACAGGGGTTTAAGCAATCAGCCCCAGCATTTT.

The chain carries TRBV10-3 and TRBJ1-2; TRBD1 is a possible D gene (5 bases). Germline V gene data show CDR1 as ENHRY and CDR2 as SYGVKD. V was clipped by 10 bases and J by 9 bases, with 12 bases between them. This CDR3 comprises 10 residues. CDR3 sequence (DNA): TGTGCCACCAGAACGGACAGCTACACCTTC. This encodes CATRTDSYTF.

The count of this clone is one. The chain couples TRBV19 to TRBJ1-5; 11 positions agree with TRBD1. The V segment lost 3 bases and the J segment 2 bases; nucleotides outside the gene matches: 6. CDR3 length: 17 amino acids. Per the germline V gene, CDR1 is LNHDA and CDR2 is SQIVND (reference sequence). CDR3 bases: TGTGCCAGTAGTATCCGGACAGGGGGCTTAGGCAATCAGCCCCAGCATTTT. Translation gives CASSIRTGGLGNQPQHF. Together with reference TRBV19 and TRBJ1-5, the CDR3 gives the full variable domain: DGGITQSPKYLFRKEGQNVTLSCEQNLNHDAMYWYRQDPGQGLRLIYYSQIVNDFQKGDIAEGYSVSREKKESFPLTVTSAQKNPTAFYLCASSIRTGGLGNQPQHFGDGTRLSIL.

The J gene is TRBJ2-1, the V gene TRBV19; 13 nucleotides match TRBD2. Germline lookup yields CDR1 LNHDA and CDR2 SQIVND (reference sequence). V lost 8 bases, J lost 1 base, and 14 bases stayed unmatched. The CDR3 is made up of 19 amino acids. The CDR3 DNA reads TGTGCCAGTCGAATTACCGGGACTAGCGGGGTTTTATCCTACAATGAGCAGTTCTTC. Amino acid sequence: CASRITGTSGVLSYNEQFF.

The CDR3 DNA sequence: TGCGCCAGCAGCTCTCTGACAGGCGACTATGGCTACACCTTC. Its translation is CASSSLTGDYGYTF. The rearrangement joins TRBV5-1 to TRBJ1-2; D is perhaps TRBD1 (6 bases). V shed 3 bases and J shed 3 bases, with 12 bases lying between them. This CDR3 spans 14 amino acids. Germline CDR1 and CDR2: SGHRS and YFSETQ.

V gene TRBV5-1 combines with J gene TRBJ1-2; D is ambiguous. Germline-derived CDR1 and CDR2 are SGHRS and YFSETQ. The CDR3 spans 15 residues. V dropped 0 bases and J dropped 8 bases, with 17 bases sitting between them. The CDR3 reads CASSLVSTIQGGYTF. As DNA, the CDR3 is TGCGCCAGCAGCTTGGTCTCGACAATACAAGGCGGCTACACCTTC.

The V and J genes are TRBV6-1 and TRBJ2-5, with a tentative D call TRBD1 (6 bases). The CDR3 totals 14 residues. Trimming cost V 10 bases and J 3 bases, with 18 bases left between them. Germline V gene sequence: CDR1 MNHNS, CDR2 SASEGT. CDR3 sequence reads: CATLTQGTEETQYF. CDR3 DNA sequence: TGTGCCACCTTAACACAGGGAACCGAAGAGACCCAGTACTTC.

The V and J genes are TRBV6-6 and TRBJ1-5; D is unclear. The CDR3 runs to 15 residues. V lost 6 bases and J lost 0, with 12 bases in between. CDR1 and CDR2 from the germline V gene are MNHNY and SVGAGI (reference sequence). The CDR3: CASRGGQFSNQPQHF. DNA of the CDR3: TGTGCCAGCAGGGGAGGGCAGTTTAGCAATCAGCCCCAGCATTTT.

This chain links TRBV28 with TRBJ2-5; D may correspond to TRBD1 or TRBD2 (5 bases each). The CDR3 is 15 amino acids. Trimming removed 5 bases at V and 10 bases at J, with 23 bases between. The V gene's germline CDR1 is MDHEN and CDR2 SYDVKM. The CDR3 here is CASSPPSGTTGDQYF. The CDR3 DNA reads as TGTGCCAGCAGTCCTCCTTCCGGGACGACCGGAGACCAGTACTTC.

The J gene is TRBJ1-6, the V gene TRBV5-1; D ambiguous. Trimming left V 3 bases short and J 14 bases short, with 24 bases between. There are 16 residues in the CDR3. From germline, CDR1 is SGHRS and CDR2 YFSETQ. Written as DNA, the CDR3 is TGCGCCAGCAGCTCCGGTAGTCGGACGATGGTAAGGACCCTCCACTTT. It translates to CASSSGSRTMVRTLHF.

The rearrangement uses TRBV6-1 and TRBJ2-7; D possibly corresponds to TRBD1 (6 bases). In germline, CDR1 is MNHNS, CDR2 SASEGT. This CDR3 has 12 amino acids. V was trimmed by 7 bases and J by 6 bases, leaving 13 bases between them. CDR3 loop: CASMQGRGEQYF. The CDR3 coding sequence is TGTGCCAGCATGCAGGGGCGAGGCGAGCAGTACTTC.

CDR3 in amino acids: CASSSYRANSYEQYF. In nucleotides, the CDR3 is TGTGCCAGCAGCTCCTACAGGGCGAACTCCTACGAGCAGTACTTC. The chain carries TRBV11-2 and TRBJ2-7, with D tentatively TRBD1 (6 bases). CDR1 is SGHAT and CDR2 is FQNNGV in the germline V gene. The CDR3 length is 15 residues. V was pared by 4 bases and J by 0 bases, with 13 bases between.

The rearrangement links TRBV5-1 to TRBJ2-3, with 9 positions matching TRBD2. Germline-derived CDR1 and CDR2 are SGHRS and YFSETQ. This CDR3 region has 16 residues. The V segment lost 0 bases and the J segment 6 bases; nucleotides outside the gene matches: 8. CDR3 protein: CASSLEGSGGADTQYF. The CDR3 DNA sequence: TGCGCCAGCAGCTTGGAAGGTAGCGGGGGAGCGGATACGCAGTATTTT. The full variable domain, in which reference TRBV5-1 and TRBJ2-3 provide the parts outside the CDR3, is KAGVTQTPRYLIKTRGQQVTLSCSPISGHRSVSWYQQTPGQGLQFLFEYFSETQRNKGNFPGRFSGRQFSNSRSEMNVSTLELGDSALYLCASSLEGSGGADTQYFGPGTRLTVL.

This rearrangement joins TRBV5-8 to TRBJ1-4; D gene ambiguous. The germline CDR1 and CDR2 sequences are SGHTS and YDEGEE. The CDR3 is 13 amino acids. V dropped 1 base and J dropped 4 bases, with 5 bases sitting between them. CDR3 region: CASSLQFNEKLFF. The CDR3 DNA reads as TGTGCCAGCAGCTTGCAGTTTAATGAAAAACTGTTTTTT. Variable domain in full (rest from reference TRBV5-8 and TRBJ1-4): EAGVTQSPTHLIKTRGQQATLRCSPISGHTSVYWYQQALGLGLQFLLWYDEGEERNRGNFPPRFSGRQFPNYSSELNVNALELEDSALYLCASSLQFNEKLFFGSGTQLSVL.

The CDR3 is CSAGRGETQYF. CDR3 in DNA: TGCAGTGCTGGGCGCGGTGAGACCCAGTACTTC. The chain carries TRBV20-1 and TRBJ2-5; D is unclear. The V gene's germline CDR1 is DFQATT and CDR2 SNEGSKA (reference sequence). The CDR3 has 11 residues. Deletions cut 5 bases from V and 5 bases from J, with 9 bases between.

V and J are TRBV7-9 and TRBJ2-7; D is tentatively TRBD1 or TRBD2 (5 bases each). The V and J ends lost 3 bases and 12 bases respectively, with 15 bases between them. CDR3 length: 12 residues. Germline assignment: CDR1 SEHNR and CDR2 FQNEAQ (reference sequence). The CDR3 sequence is CASSLVNGAPYF. CDR3 sequence (DNA): TGTGCCAGCAGCTTGGTTAACGGGGCCCCGTACTTC.

V usage is TRBV7-9 and J usage is TRBJ1-2; 7 bases line up with TRBD1. Germline trimming cut 6 bases from V and 6 bases from J; bases unmatched to any gene: 10. CDR1 and CDR2 (germline): SEHNR, FQNEAQ (reference sequence). The CDR3 is 14 residues long. The CDR3 coding sequence is TGTGCCAGCAGAGAGTTAGGGGGCGTGGATGGCTACACCTTC. Translated, it gives CASRELGGVDGYTF.

This chain links TRBV21-1 with TRBJ2-6. TRBV21-1 is recorded as a pseudogene. This CDR3 is 19 amino acids long. CDR3 DNA: TGTGCCAGCAGCAAAGGAAAAGAAAGGGAACCCCATGGGGCCAACGTCCTGACTTTC. Translation gives CASSKGKEREPHGANVLTF.

The rearrangement joins TRBV4-3 to TRBJ2-3, with D maybe TRBD2 (7 bases). CDR1 is LGHNA and CDR2 is YSLEER in the germline V gene. Trimming took off 0 bases at V and 3 bases at J, with 22 bases between the two ends. The CDR3 covers 19 residues. CDR3 in DNA: TGCGCCAGCAGCCAAGATGCCGCCCAGTGGGGGGGCTTGACAGATACGCAGTATTTT. This sequence encodes CASSQDAAQWGGLTDTQYF.

This clone has a single count. This chain uses TRBV19 with TRBJ2-7; possibly TRBD2 for D (6 bases). Between the trimmed V and J ends, which lost 4 bases and 1 base, there was a span of 14 bases. This CDR3 comprises 15 residues. From germline, CDR1 is LNHDA and CDR2 SQIVND (reference sequence). For the CDR3, the DNA is TGTGCCAGTAGTAACCAGCCGGAGGGTTCCTACGAGCAGTACTTC. Translation gives CASSNQPEGSYEQYF.

The chain couples TRBV6-5 to TRBJ1-1; D not certain. Trimming took off 8 bases at V and 3 bases at J, with 13 bases between the two ends. Germline assignment: CDR1 MNHEY and CDR2 SVGAGI. This CDR3 spans 13 amino acids. CDR3 sequence: CASLGIEYTEAFF. The CDR3 DNA is TGTGCCAGCTTAGGGATCGAGTACACTGAAGCTTTCTTT.